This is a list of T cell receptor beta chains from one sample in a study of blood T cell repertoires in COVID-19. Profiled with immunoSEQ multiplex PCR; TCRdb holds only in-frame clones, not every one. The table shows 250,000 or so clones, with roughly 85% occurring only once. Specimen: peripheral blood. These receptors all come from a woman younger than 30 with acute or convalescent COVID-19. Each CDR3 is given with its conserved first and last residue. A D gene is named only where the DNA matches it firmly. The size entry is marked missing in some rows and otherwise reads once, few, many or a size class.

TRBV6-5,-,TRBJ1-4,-,TGTGCCAGCAGTTCGGTGGGCAGCCGCAATGAAAAACTGTTTTTT,CASSSVGSRNEKLFF
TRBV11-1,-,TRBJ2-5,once,TGTGCCAGCAGCTCATACAGGGTGGTCCAAGAGACCCAGTACTTC,CASSSYRVVQETQYF
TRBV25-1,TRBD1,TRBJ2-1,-,TGTGCCAGCAGCCAGGGGGCGAATGAGCAGTTCTTC,CASSQGANEQFF
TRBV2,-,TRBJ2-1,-,TGTGCCAGCACCTTAGCGGAAACCTACAATGAGCAGTTCTTC,CASTLAETYNEQFF
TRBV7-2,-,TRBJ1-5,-,TGTGCCAGCAGCTTAATCGGGACACAGAATCAGCCCCAGCATTTT,CASSLIGTQNQPQHF
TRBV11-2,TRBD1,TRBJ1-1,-,TGTGCCAGCCAGACAGGGATGGACACTGAAGCTTTCTTT,CASQTGMDTEAFF
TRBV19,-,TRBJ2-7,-,TGTGCCAGTAGTATAGTTGCCCAGCGCGAGCAGTACTTC,CASSIVAQREQYF
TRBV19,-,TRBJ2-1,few,TGTGCCAGTACCCCCAGGAAGAGCTCCTACAATGAGCAGTTCTTC,CASTPRKSSYNEQFF
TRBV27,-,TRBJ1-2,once,TGTGCCAGCAGTACTAATAGGGGGAACTATGGCTACACCTTC,CASSTNRGNYGYTF
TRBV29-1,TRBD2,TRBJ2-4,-,TGCAGCGTTGAGCGGGGGACCCCGCACATTCAGTACTTC,CSVERGTPHIQYF
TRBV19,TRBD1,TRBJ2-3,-,TGTGCCAGTAGTCCCGGGACAGGGGACGTAGATACGCAGTATTTT,CASSPGTGDVDTQYF
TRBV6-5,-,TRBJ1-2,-,TGTGCCAGCAGTCGGGACCCGACAGGAATCTATGGCTACACCTTC,CASSRDPTGIYGYTF
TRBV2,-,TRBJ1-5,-,TGTGCCGGAACACCTGGGGCTTGGCGTAGTCAGCCCCAGCATTTT,CAGTPGAWRSQPQHF
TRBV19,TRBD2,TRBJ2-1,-,TGTGCCAGTAGTATAGTTACAGCGGGACTAATGAGGAATGAGCAGTTCTTC,CASSIVTAGLMRNEQFF
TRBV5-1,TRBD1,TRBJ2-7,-,TGCGCCAGCAGTTTTCAGACAGGGGGTCCCTACGAGCAGTACTTC,CASSFQTGGPYEQYF
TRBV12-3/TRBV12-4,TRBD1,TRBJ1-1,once,TGTGCCAGCAGCCCTCCGGGACAGCAAGCTTTCTTT,CASSPPGQQAFF
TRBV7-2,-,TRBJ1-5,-,TGTGCCAGCAGCCCAGGACAGCCAATTCAGCCCCAGCATTTT,CASSPGQPIQPQHF
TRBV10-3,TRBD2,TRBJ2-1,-,TGTGCCATCAGTGGGGGCGGGAGGGCCCTCAGTAACAATGAGCAGTTCTTC,CAISGGGRALSNNEQFF
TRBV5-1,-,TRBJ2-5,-,TGCGCCAGCAGCTTGCAGGCCCTCCGTGAGGAGACCCAGTACTTC,CASSLQALREETQYF
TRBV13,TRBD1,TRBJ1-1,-,TGTGCCAGCAGCTTAGCGTGGACAGGGATGAACACTGAAGCTTTCTTT,CASSLAWTGMNTEAFF
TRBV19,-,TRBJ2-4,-,TGTGCCAGTAGTATAGGGCCCACAGGGTTAGCCAAAAACATTCAGTACTTC,CASSIGPTGLAKNIQYF
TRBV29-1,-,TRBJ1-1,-,TGCAGCGTTGAGGGGGGGCCCAACACTGAAGCTTTCTTT,CSVEGGPNTEAFF
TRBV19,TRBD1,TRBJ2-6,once,TGTGCCAGTCGGGGGGGGCCGGGACAGGGGCCCTCTGGGGCCAACGTCCTGACTTTC,CASRGGPGQGPSGANVLTF
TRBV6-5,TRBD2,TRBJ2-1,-,TGTGCCAGCAGTTCCAATAGCGGGACTGCCTACAATGAGCAGTTCTTC,CASSSNSGTAYNEQFF
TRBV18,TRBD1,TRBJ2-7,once,TGTGCCAGCTCACCCAGCCGGGACAGCAAGTACGAGCAGTACTTC,CASSPSRDSKYEQYF
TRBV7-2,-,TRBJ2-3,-,TGTGCCAGCAGCTTAGGTCGGTATCAGTATTTT,CASSLGRYQYF
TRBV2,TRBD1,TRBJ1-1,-,TGTGCCAGCAGAGGGGAGGGACAGGGATACACTGAAGCTTTCTTT,CASRGEGQGYTEAFF
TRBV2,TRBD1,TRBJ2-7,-,TGTGCCAGCAGGACAGGGGGCAGGTACGAGCAGTACTTC,CASRTGGRYEQYF
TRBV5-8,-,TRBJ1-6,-,TGTGCCAGCAGCCAGAGGGGAGGAAGTTATAATTCACCCCTCCACTTT,CASSQRGGSYNSPLHF
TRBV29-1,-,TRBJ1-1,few,TGCAGCGGCCTTGGACAGCTGAACACTGAAGCTTTCTTT,CSGLGQLNTEAFF
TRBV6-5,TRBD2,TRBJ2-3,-,TGTGCCAGCAGCCCCAGGCTAGCGGGAGATACGCAGTATTTT,CASSPRLAGDTQYF